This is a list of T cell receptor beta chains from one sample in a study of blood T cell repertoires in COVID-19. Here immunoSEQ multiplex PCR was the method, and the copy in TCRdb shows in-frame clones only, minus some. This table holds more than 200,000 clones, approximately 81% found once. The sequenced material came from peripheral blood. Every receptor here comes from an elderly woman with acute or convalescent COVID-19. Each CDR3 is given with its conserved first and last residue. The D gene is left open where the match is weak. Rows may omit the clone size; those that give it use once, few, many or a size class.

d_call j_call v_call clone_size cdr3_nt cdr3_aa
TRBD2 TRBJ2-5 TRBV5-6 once TGTGCCAGCAGCTTGGCTAGCGGGGGGGGGACCCAGTACTTC CASSLASGGGTQYF
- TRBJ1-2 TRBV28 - TGTGCCAGCAGTTTCTCTCGACAGAACTATGGCTACACCTTC CASSFSRQNYGYTF
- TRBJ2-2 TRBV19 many TGTGCCAGTAGTTCATTCCAGACTGCGAACACCGGGGAGCTGTTTTTT CASSSFQTANTGELFF
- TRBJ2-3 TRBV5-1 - TGCGCCAGCAGCTCGGAGGGACGAGTGGCCACAGATACGCAGTATTTT CASSSEGRVATDTQYF
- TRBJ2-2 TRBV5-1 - TGCGCCAGCAGCTTGGAAAGCACCTCGAACACCGGGGAGCTGTTTTTT CASSLESTSNTGELFF
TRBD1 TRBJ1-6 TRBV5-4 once TGTGCCAGCAGCTTACGACAGGGGGTAAATTCACCCCTCCACTTT CASSLRQGVNSPLHF
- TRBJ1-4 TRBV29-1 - TGCAGCGTCGCACAGGGTGACGAAAAACTGTTTTTT CSVAQGDEKLFF
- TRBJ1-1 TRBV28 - TGTGCCAGCAGTTTAATAGGAGTGAACACTGAAGCTTTCTTT CASSLIGVNTEAFF
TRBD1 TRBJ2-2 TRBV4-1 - TGCGCCAGCAGCAGGGGACAGGGGGAGACCACCGGGGAGCTGTTTTTT CASSRGQGETTGELFF
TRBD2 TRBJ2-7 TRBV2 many TGTGCCAGCAGTGATCCTTTTATGGGACTAGCGGGAGGCTTAACCTACGAGCAGTACTTC CASSDPFMGLAGGLTYEQYF
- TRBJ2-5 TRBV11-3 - TGTGCCAGCAGCCTGCAGTGGTCTCAAGAGACCCAGTACTTC CASSLQWSQETQYF
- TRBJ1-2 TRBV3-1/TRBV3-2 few TGTGCCAGCAGCCAAGGTTCAGGGTACTATGGCTACACCTTC CASSQGSGYYGYTF
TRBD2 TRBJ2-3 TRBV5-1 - TGCGCCAGCAGCTTGGACCTAGCGGGGGGGGAACCTACTAGCACAGATACGCAGTATTTT CASSLDLAGGEPTSTDTQYF
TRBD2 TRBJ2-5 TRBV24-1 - TGTGCCACCAGTGACCCAGGACTAGCGGGAGGGGGAGAGACCCAGTACTTC CATSDPGLAGGGETQYF
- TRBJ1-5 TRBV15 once TGTGCCACCAGTGTATCGGTTAGCAATCAGCCCCAGCATTTT CATSVSVSNQPQHF
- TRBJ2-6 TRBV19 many TGTGCCAGTACCCTAAGCTCTGGGGCCAACGTCCTGACTTTC CASTLSSGANVLTF
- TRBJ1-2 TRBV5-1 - TGCGCCAGCAGCTTGGGTCAGGGCGACTATGGCTACACCTTC CASSLGQGDYGYTF
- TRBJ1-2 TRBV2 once TGTGCCAGCAGTGCCCTCTATGGCTACACCTTC CASSALYGYTF
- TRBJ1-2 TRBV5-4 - TGTGCCAGCAGCTTGGAGGGGAGGAGTACCTATGGCTACACCTTC CASSLEGRSTYGYTF
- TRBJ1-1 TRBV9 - TGTGCCAGCAGCCTCAGGGCAAACGGGAACACTGAAGCTTTCTTT CASSLRANGNTEAFF
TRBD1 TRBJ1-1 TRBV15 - TGTGCCACCAGTAGGGACAGGGTGAACACTGAAGCTTTCTTT CATSRDRVNTEAFF
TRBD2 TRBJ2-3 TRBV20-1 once TGCAGTGCTAGTGGGTCTAGCGGGGCAGATACGCAGTATTTT CSASGSSGADTQYF
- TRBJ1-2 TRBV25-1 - TGTGCCAGCAGTGACGTCCCAGGGGCAGGGTATGGCTACACCTTC CASSDVPGAGYGYTF
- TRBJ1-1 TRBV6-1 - TGTGCCAGCAGTGAACTAGCAGTTAAGACTGAAGCTTTCTTT CASSELAVKTEAFF
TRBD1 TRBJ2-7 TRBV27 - TGTGCCAGCAGTTTTGGGACAGGGGGCACTTACGAGCAGTACTTC CASSFGTGGTYEQYF
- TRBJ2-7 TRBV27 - TGTGCCAGCAGCCTCGGTTCAGGGTCCTACGAGCAGTACTTC CASSLGSGSYEQYF
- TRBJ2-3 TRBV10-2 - TGCGCCAGCAGTGAGACACCGACAGCCACAGATACGCAGTATTTT CASSETPTATDTQYF
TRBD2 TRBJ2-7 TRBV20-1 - TGCAGTGCTAGTAGGACTAGCGGGGTCTACGAGCAGTACTTC CSASRTSGVYEQYF
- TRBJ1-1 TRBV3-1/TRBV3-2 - TGTGCCAGCAGCCACGGGCAGGGAGGATCTGAAGCTTTCTTT CASSHGQGGSEAFF
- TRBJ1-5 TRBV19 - TGTGCCAGTAGTTCGGGGGATCAGCCCCAGCATTTT CASSSGDQPQHF
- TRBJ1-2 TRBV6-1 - TGTGCCAGCAGACACGACAGCCTCTATGGCTACACCTTC CASRHDSLYGYTF
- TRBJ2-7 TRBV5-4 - TGTGCCAGCAGCCCCGACGCGGCCCCGATCTCCTACGAGCAGTACTTC CASSPDAAPISYEQYF
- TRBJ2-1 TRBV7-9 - TGTGCCAGCAGCTTAGAACGGAAGGGGAACAATGAGCAGTTCTTC CASSLERKGNNEQFF
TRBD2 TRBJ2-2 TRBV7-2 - TGTGCCAGCACCCCGGGGGGGGCCGGGGAGCTGTTTTTT CASTPGGAGELFF
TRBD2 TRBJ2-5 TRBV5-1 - TGCGCCAGCAGCCCAACCCCACTAGCGGGGGGCCAAGAGACCCAGTACTTC CASSPTPLAGGQETQYF
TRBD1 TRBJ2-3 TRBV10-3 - TGTGCCATCAGCGGTACAGGGGGAGATACGCAGTATTTT CAISGTGGDTQYF
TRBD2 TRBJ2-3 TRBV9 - TGTGCCAGCAGCGCACTGACTAGCGGAGGCACAGATACGCAGTATTTT CASSALTSGGTDTQYF
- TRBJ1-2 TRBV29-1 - TGCAGCGTTGAAGGTGCAGGGGCCCCGACTCCCACCTTC CSVEGAGAPTPTF
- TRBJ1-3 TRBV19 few TGTGCCAGTAGTATGCGTTTTTCAGGGTTAAACACCATATATTTT CASSMRFSGLNTIYF
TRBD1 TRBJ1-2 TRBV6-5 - TGTGCCAGCACTAAGGACAGGGGGCTTAGTGACGGCTACACCTTC CASTKDRGLSDGYTF
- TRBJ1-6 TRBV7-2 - TGTGCCAGCAGTAGTCACGGTAACTCACCCCTCCACTTT CASSSHGNSPLHF
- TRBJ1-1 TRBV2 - TGTGCCAGCGACAGAGCGCAGAACACTGAAGCTTTCTTT CASDRAQNTEAFF